These T cell receptor beta chains were read from a single sample in a study of blood T cell repertoires in COVID-19. Generated by immunoSEQ multiplex PCR, the TCRdb table keeps only in-frame clones and is missing some. Of around 200,000 clones in the sample, approximately 86% were seen once. Sequenced input: PBMCs or T cells enriched from blood (not recorded which). All receptors derive from a woman between 25 and 40 years old who had been exposed to COVID-19. Each CDR3 is given with its conserved first and last residue. A D gene is named only where the DNA matches it firmly. Not all rows give a size; the values are once, few, many and, for expanded clones, a class.

clone_size: NA; j_call: TRBJ2-5; d_call: TRBD1; v_call: TRBV29-1; cdr3_aa: CSEGTGRETQYF; cdr3_nt: TGCAGCGAGGGGACAGGGCGCGAGACCCAGTACTTC
clone_size: NA; j_call: TRBJ1-5; d_call: NA; v_call: TRBV2; cdr3_aa: CASSEDRADQPQHF; cdr3_nt: TGTGCCAGCAGTGAAGACAGGGCTGATCAGCCCCAGCATTTT
clone_size: NA; j_call: TRBJ1-3; d_call: NA; v_call: TRBV19; cdr3_aa: CASSIFQGSGNTIYF; cdr3_nt: TGTGCCAGTAGTATATTTCAGGGATCTGGAAACACCATATATTTT
clone_size: NA; j_call: TRBJ1-2; d_call: TRBD1; v_call: TRBV9; cdr3_aa: CASSATGEPVYGYTF; cdr3_nt: TGTGCCAGCAGCGCCACAGGGGAACCCGTCTATGGCTACACCTTC
clone_size: once; j_call: TRBJ1-4; d_call: NA; v_call: TRBV4-1; cdr3_aa: CASSQGEGWGRLNEKLFF; cdr3_nt: TGCGCCAGCAGCCAAGGGGAGGGTTGGGGGCGGTTAAATGAAAAACTGTTTTTT
clone_size: NA; j_call: TRBJ1-5; d_call: NA; v_call: TRBV11-3; cdr3_aa: CASSLKEYSNQPQHF; cdr3_nt: TGTGCCAGCAGCTTAAAAGAGTATAGCAATCAGCCCCAGCATTTT
clone_size: NA; j_call: TRBJ1-5; d_call: TRBD1; v_call: TRBV30; cdr3_aa: CAWSVGLTGGGQPQHF; cdr3_nt: TGTGCCTGGAGTGTCGGTTTGACAGGGGGCGGGCAGCCCCAGCATTTT
clone_size: NA; j_call: TRBJ1-2; d_call: NA; v_call: TRBV11-2; cdr3_aa: CASSLNRNYGYTF; cdr3_nt: TGTGCCAGCAGCTTAAACAGGAACTATGGCTACACCTTC
clone_size: NA; j_call: TRBJ1-1; d_call: TRBD1; v_call: TRBV2; cdr3_aa: CASRGGTGSQHTEAFF; cdr3_nt: TGTGCCAGCAGGGGGGGGACAGGGAGTCAGCACACTGAAGCTTTCTTT
clone_size: NA; j_call: TRBJ1-2; d_call: TRBD1; v_call: TRBV3-1/TRBV3-2; cdr3_aa: CASSLGQGNYGYTF; cdr3_nt: TGTGCCAGCAGCCTAGGACAGGGAAACTATGGCTACACCTTC
clone_size: NA; j_call: TRBJ1-5; d_call: NA; v_call: TRBV19; cdr3_aa: CASSIVRNQPQHF; cdr3_nt: TGTGCCAGTAGTATAGTCAGGAATCAGCCCCAGCATTTT
clone_size: NA; j_call: TRBJ1-6; d_call: TRBD1; v_call: TRBV9; cdr3_aa: CASSALGQGNSPLHF; cdr3_nt: TGTGCCAGCAGCGCCTTGGGACAGGGCAATTCACCCCTCCACTTT
clone_size: NA; j_call: TRBJ1-2; d_call: NA; v_call: TRBV5-1; cdr3_aa: CASSFSGLGGYTF; cdr3_nt: TGCGCCAGCAGCTTCTCAGGGCTCGGAGGCTACACCTTC
clone_size: NA; j_call: TRBJ1-2; d_call: TRBD1; v_call: TRBV24-1; cdr3_aa: CATEGWDRGDSNYGYTF; cdr3_nt: TGTGCCACCGAGGGTTGGGACAGGGGCGATTCTAACTATGGCTACACCTTC
clone_size: NA; j_call: TRBJ1-2; d_call: NA; v_call: TRBV2; cdr3_aa: CASSLQGTWGYTF; cdr3_nt: TGTGCCAGCAGTCTACAGGGAACGTGGGGCTACACCTTC
clone_size: NA; j_call: TRBJ2-2; d_call: TRBD1; v_call: TRBV3-1/TRBV3-2; cdr3_aa: CASSQVIQDRGVITGELFF; cdr3_nt: TGTGCCAGCAGCCAAGTTATTCAGGACAGGGGAGTAATCACCGGGGAGCTGTTTTTT
clone_size: many; j_call: TRBJ1-2; d_call: TRBD1; v_call: TRBV6-5; cdr3_aa: CASSYEAQGATYGYTF; cdr3_nt: TGTGCCAGCAGTTACGAAGCGCAGGGGGCTACCTATGGCTACACCTTC
clone_size: once; j_call: TRBJ2-5; d_call: NA; v_call: TRBV24-1; cdr3_aa: CATSDPDRYQETQYF; cdr3_nt: TGTGCCACCAGTGATCCTGACAGGTACCAAGAGACCCAGTACTTC
clone_size: NA; j_call: TRBJ1-6; d_call: TRBD1; v_call: TRBV2; cdr3_aa: CASSERGARGNYNSPLHF; cdr3_nt: TGTGCCAGCAGTGAACGTGGGGCCAGGGGGAACTATAATTCACCCCTCCACTTT
clone_size: NA; j_call: TRBJ1-5; d_call: NA; v_call: TRBV19; cdr3_aa: CASKSGLSNQPQHF; cdr3_nt: TGTGCCAGTAAAAGCGGTCTGAGCAATCAGCCCCAGCATTTT
clone_size: NA; j_call: TRBJ2-7; d_call: NA; v_call: TRBV6-5; cdr3_aa: CASSYFQGSTDEQYF; cdr3_nt: TGTGCCAGCAGTTACTTTCAGGGATCGACCGACGAGCAGTACTTC
clone_size: NA; j_call: TRBJ1-3; d_call: NA; v_call: TRBV24-1; cdr3_aa: CATSAGYGNTIYF; cdr3_nt: TGTGCCACCAGTGCGGGGTACGGAAACACCATATATTTT
clone_size: once; j_call: TRBJ2-7; d_call: TRBD2; v_call: TRBV7-8; cdr3_aa: CASSFTGGYEQYF; cdr3_nt: TGTGCCAGCAGCTTTACGGGGGGATACGAGCAGTACTTC
clone_size: NA; j_call: TRBJ2-5; d_call: NA; v_call: TRBV9; cdr3_aa: CASSVGERETQYF; cdr3_nt: TGTGCCAGCAGCGTAGGAGAGAGAGAGACCCAGTACTTC
clone_size: NA; j_call: TRBJ2-7; d_call: TRBD2; v_call: TRBV13; cdr3_aa: CASSPGGGLEQYF; cdr3_nt: TGTGCCAGCAGCCCGGGGGGGGGTCTCGAGCAGTACTTC
clone_size: NA; j_call: TRBJ2-3; d_call: TRBD1; v_call: TRBV6-5; cdr3_aa: CASGQGGDTQYF; cdr3_nt: TGTGCCAGTGGACAGGGGGGAGATACGCAGTATTTT
clone_size: NA; j_call: TRBJ2-1; d_call: NA; v_call: TRBV5-1; cdr3_aa: CASSLFGLVGLNEQFF; cdr3_nt: TGCGCCAGCAGCTTGTTTGGACTTGTCGGTTTAAATGAGCAGTTCTTC
clone_size: NA; j_call: TRBJ2-7; d_call: NA; v_call: TRBV5-6; cdr3_aa: CASSPGGNPYEQYF; cdr3_nt: TGTGCCAGCAGCCCCGGCGGGAACCCCTACGAGCAGTACTTC
clone_size: NA; j_call: TRBJ2-4; d_call: TRBD2; v_call: TRBV15; cdr3_aa: CATSRGGGTYKNIQYF; cdr3_nt: TGTGCCACCAGCAGAGGGGGGGGGACTTACAAAAACATTCAGTACTTC
clone_size: once; j_call: TRBJ2-2; d_call: TRBD2; v_call: TRBV7-3; cdr3_aa: CASSPGLASGELFF; cdr3_nt: TGTGCCAGCAGCCCGGGACTAGCGTCCGGGGAGCTGTTTTTT
clone_size: few; j_call: TRBJ2-7; d_call: TRBD1; v_call: TRBV7-9; cdr3_aa: CASSARTGGYEQYF; cdr3_nt: TGTGCCAGCAGCGCCCGGACAGGCGGGTACGAGCAGTACTTC
clone_size: NA; j_call: TRBJ1-3; d_call: NA; v_call: TRBV7-6; cdr3_aa: CASSSQGSSAGNTIYF; cdr3_nt: TGTGCCAGCAGCTCACAGGGATCGAGCGCTGGAAACACCATATATTTT
clone_size: once; j_call: TRBJ2-3; d_call: TRBD1; v_call: TRBV5-1; cdr3_aa: CASSIRQGSADTQYF; cdr3_nt: TGCGCCAGCAGCATACGACAGGGGTCCGCAGATACGCAGTATTTT
clone_size: once; j_call: TRBJ1-5; d_call: TRBD1; v_call: TRBV29-1; cdr3_aa: CSVSVAGGSYNQPQHF; cdr3_nt: TGCAGCGTTTCCGTGGCAGGGGGCTCCTATAATCAGCCCCAGCATTTT
clone_size: NA; j_call: TRBJ1-2; d_call: TRBD1; v_call: TRBV27; cdr3_aa: CASSFGRGQGDGYTF; cdr3_nt: TGTGCCAGCAGTTTCGGAAGGGGGCAGGGTGATGGCTACACCTTC
clone_size: few; j_call: TRBJ2-3; d_call: NA; v_call: TRBV27; cdr3_aa: CASSLRRNTDTQYF; cdr3_nt: TGTGCCAGCAGTTTACGCAGGAACACAGATACGCAGTATTTT
clone_size: once; j_call: TRBJ1-2; d_call: NA; v_call: TRBV7-9; cdr3_aa: CASSLEGERNYGYTF; cdr3_nt: TGTGCCAGCAGCTTAGAGGGAGAGAGGAACTATGGCTACACCTTC
clone_size: few; j_call: TRBJ1-1; d_call: NA; v_call: TRBV27; cdr3_aa: CASSLGWGHTEAFF; cdr3_nt: TGTGCCAGCAGTTTAGGTTGGGGGCATACTGAAGCTTTCTTT
clone_size: NA; j_call: TRBJ1-2; d_call: TRBD1; v_call: TRBV14; cdr3_aa: CASSQGQGALGYTF; cdr3_nt: TGTGCCAGCAGCCAGGGACAGGGGGCGCTGGGCTACACCTTC
clone_size: NA; j_call: TRBJ1-5; d_call: NA; v_call: TRBV10-3; cdr3_aa: CAISEQASGQPQHF; cdr3_nt: TGTGCCATCAGTGAGCAGGCAAGCGGTCAGCCCCAGCATTTT
clone_size: NA; j_call: TRBJ2-5; d_call: NA; v_call: TRBV18; cdr3_aa: CASSPAAGEETQYF; cdr3_nt: TGTGCCAGCTCACCGGCGGCGGGTGAAGAGACCCAGTACTTC
clone_size: NA; j_call: TRBJ2-4; d_call: TRBD2; v_call: TRBV5-1; cdr3_aa: CASSLAGGARNIQYF; cdr3_nt: TGCGCCAGCAGCTTGGCCGGGGGGGCCCGAAACATTCAGTACTTC
clone_size: NA; j_call: TRBJ1-5; d_call: TRBD1; v_call: TRBV19; cdr3_aa: CASTGTGGFASNQPQHF; cdr3_nt: TGTGCCAGTACCGGGACAGGGGGTTTTGCGAGCAATCAGCCCCAGCATTTT
clone_size: NA; j_call: TRBJ2-2; d_call: TRBD1; v_call: TRBV19; cdr3_aa: CASSRTGNTGELFF; cdr3_nt: TGTGCCAGTAGTAGGACAGGGAACACCGGGGAGCTGTTTTTT
clone_size: NA; j_call: TRBJ1-1; d_call: TRBD1; v_call: TRBV5-1; cdr3_aa: CASSLDAGGFVAEAFF; cdr3_nt: TGCGCCAGCAGCTTGGATGCAGGGGGCTTTGTTGCTGAAGCTTTCTTT
clone_size: NA; j_call: TRBJ1-3; d_call: NA; v_call: TRBV13; cdr3_aa: CASSRTGRTGNTIYF; cdr3_nt: TGTGCCAGCAGCCGCACGGGGAGGACTGGAAACACCATATATTTT
clone_size: NA; j_call: TRBJ2-2; d_call: NA; v_call: TRBV5-8; cdr3_aa: CASTGPGLGTGELFF; cdr3_nt: TGTGCCAGCACCGGACCGGGGTTGGGCACCGGGGAGCTGTTTTTT
clone_size: NA; j_call: TRBJ1-6; d_call: TRBD1; v_call: TRBV27; cdr3_aa: CASSFYRGLYNSPLHF; cdr3_nt: TGTGCCAGCAGTTTTTACAGGGGTCTCTATAATTCACCCCTCCACTTT
clone_size: NA; j_call: TRBJ2-7; d_call: NA; v_call: TRBV21-1; cdr3_aa: CASSIGTGSSYEQYF; cdr3_nt: TGTGCCAGCAGCATCGGGACAGGGTCAAGCTACGAGCAGTACTTC
clone_size: NA; j_call: TRBJ1-5; d_call: NA; v_call: TRBV3-1/TRBV3-2; cdr3_aa: CASSQRTGNQPQHF; cdr3_nt: TGTGCCAGCAGCCAAAGAACGGGAAATCAGCCCCAGCATTTT
clone_size: NA; j_call: TRBJ1-6; d_call: NA; v_call: TRBV5-1; cdr3_aa: CASSPGLGNSPLHF; cdr3_nt: TGCGCCAGCAGCCCGGGACTGGGAAATTCACCCCTCCACTTT
clone_size: NA; j_call: TRBJ2-7; d_call: NA; v_call: TRBV7-2; cdr3_aa: CASSYPQGLSHEQYF; cdr3_nt: TGTGCCAGCAGCTACCCCCAAGGACTTTCCCACGAGCAGTACTTC
clone_size: NA; j_call: TRBJ2-1; d_call: NA; v_call: TRBV9; cdr3_aa: CASSGNPSSTNYNEQFF; cdr3_nt: TGTGCCAGCAGCGGAAATCCCTCCAGTACGAACTACAATGAGCAGTTCTTC
clone_size: NA; j_call: TRBJ1-1; d_call: TRBD1; v_call: TRBV29-1; cdr3_aa: CSAEGGQGIPEAFF; cdr3_nt: TGCAGCGCCGAAGGGGGACAGGGTATCCCTGAAGCTTTCTTT
clone_size: NA; j_call: TRBJ2-7; d_call: NA; v_call: TRBV2; cdr3_aa: CASTGPRSSYEQYF; cdr3_nt: TGTGCCAGCACAGGGCCTCGCAGCTCCTACGAGCAGTACTTC
clone_size: NA; j_call: TRBJ2-4; d_call: NA; v_call: TRBV28; cdr3_aa: CASSALGASYF; cdr3_nt: TGTGCCAGCAGTGCCCTAGGAGCGTCGTACTTC
clone_size: NA; j_call: TRBJ2-1; d_call: TRBD2; v_call: TRBV19; cdr3_aa: CASKALAGRSEQFF; cdr3_nt: TGTGCCAGTAAGGCACTAGCGGGGAGATCCGAGCAGTTCTTC
clone_size: NA; j_call: TRBJ1-5; d_call: TRBD1; v_call: TRBV29-1; cdr3_aa: CSVGSRQGGQPQHF; cdr3_nt: TGCAGCGTTGGATCCAGACAGGGAGGTCAGCCCCAGCATTTT